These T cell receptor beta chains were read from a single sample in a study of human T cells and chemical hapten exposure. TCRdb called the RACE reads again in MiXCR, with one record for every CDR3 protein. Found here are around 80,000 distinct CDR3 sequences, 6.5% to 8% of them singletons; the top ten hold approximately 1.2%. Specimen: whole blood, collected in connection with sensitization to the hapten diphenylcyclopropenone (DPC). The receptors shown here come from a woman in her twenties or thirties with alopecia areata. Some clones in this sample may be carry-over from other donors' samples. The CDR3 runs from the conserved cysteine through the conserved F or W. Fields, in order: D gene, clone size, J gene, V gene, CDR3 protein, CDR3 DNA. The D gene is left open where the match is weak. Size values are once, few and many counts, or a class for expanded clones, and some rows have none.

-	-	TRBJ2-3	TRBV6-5	CASSYGGGGADTQYF	TGTGCCAGCAGTTATGGAGGTGGTGGCGCAGATACGCAGTATTTT
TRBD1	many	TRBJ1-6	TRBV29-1	CSVGGQGSSPLHF	TGCAGCGTCGGAGGACAGGGTTCTTCACCCCTCCACTTT
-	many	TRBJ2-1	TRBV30	CAWSVSGHEQFF	TGTGCCTGGAGTGTATCGGGACATGAGCAGTTCTTC
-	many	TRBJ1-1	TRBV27	CASSWRSGGITEAFF	TGTGCCAGCAGCTGGAGGAGCGGAGGGATCACCGAAGCTTTCTTT
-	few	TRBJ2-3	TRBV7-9	CASSLAGSAHTQYF	TGTGCCAGCAGCTTAGCCGGGAGCGCCCATACGCAGTATTTT
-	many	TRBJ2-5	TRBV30	CAWSVSGGALETQYF	TGTGCCTGGAGTGTGAGTGGGGGGGCGTTAGAGACCCAGTACTTC
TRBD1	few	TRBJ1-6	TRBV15	CATSTGGAGNSPLHF	TGTGCCACCAGCACAGGGGGCGCGGGTAATTCACCCCTCCACTTT
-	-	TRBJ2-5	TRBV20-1	CSARDSREGVETQYF	TGCAGTGCTAGAGATTCCAGGGAAGGTGTGGAGACCCAGTACTTC
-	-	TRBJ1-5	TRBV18	CASSPLQLLNQPQHF	TGTGCCAGCTCACCGTTACAGTTATTAAATCAGCCCCAGCATTTT
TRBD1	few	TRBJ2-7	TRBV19	CASRRTGGVEQYF	TGTGCCAGTAGAAGGACAGGGGGCGTCGAGCAGTACTTC
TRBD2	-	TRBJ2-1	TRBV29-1	CSVKKSGGNEQFF	TGCAGCGTTAAAAAAAGCGGGGGCAATGAGCAGTTCTTC
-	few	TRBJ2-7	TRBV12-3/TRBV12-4	CASRGRSYEQYF	TGTGCCAGCAGGGGACGGTCCTACGAGCAGTACTTC
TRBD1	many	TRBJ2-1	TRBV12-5	CASGSPNRGRSYNEQFF	TGTGCTAGTGGCTCCCCAAACAGGGGGAGATCCTACAATGAGCAGTTCTTC
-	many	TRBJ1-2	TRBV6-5	CASSSAGHLNYGYTF	TGTGCCAGCAGTTCGGCAGGACACCTTAACTATGGCTACACCTTC
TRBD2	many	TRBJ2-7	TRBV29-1	CSVQKAGGIYEQYF	TGCAGCGTTCAAAAAGCGGGGGGCATCTACGAGCAGTACTTC
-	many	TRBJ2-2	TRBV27	CASRLYRDTGELFF	TGTGCCAGCAGATTGTACAGGGACACCGGGGAGCTGTTTTTT
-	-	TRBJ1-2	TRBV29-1	CSVEEGNGYGYTF	TGCAGCGTTGAAGAGGGGAATGGGTATGGCTACACCTTC
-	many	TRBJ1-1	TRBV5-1	CASSPEMNTEAFF	TGCGCCAGCAGCCCCGAGATGAACACTGAAGCTTTCTTT
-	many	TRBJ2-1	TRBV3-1	CASSSSSGTPYNEQFF	TGTGCCAGCAGCTCCTCCTCCGGGACACCATACAATGAGCAGTTCTTC
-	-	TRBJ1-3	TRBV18	CASSLRRDSGNTIYF	TGTGCCAGCTCACTCAGGCGGGACTCTGGAAACACCATATATTTT
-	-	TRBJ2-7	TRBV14	CASSQDTSTYEQYF	TGTGCCAGCAGCCAAGATACCAGTACCTACGAGCAGTACTTC
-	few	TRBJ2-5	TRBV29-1	CSSGDKETQYF	TGCAGCTCGGGGGACAAAGAGACCCAGTACTTC
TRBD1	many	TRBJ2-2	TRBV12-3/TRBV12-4	CASSPRDRDTGELFF	TGTGCCAGCAGTCCCCGGGACAGGGATACCGGGGAGCTGTTTTTT
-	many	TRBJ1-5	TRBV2	CASSVGLNQPQHF	TGTGCCAGCAGTGTCGGCCTCAATCAGCCCCAGCATTTT
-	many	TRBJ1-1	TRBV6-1	CASSEESAGRTEAFF	TGTGCCAGCAGTGAAGAATCGGCTGGGAGAACTGAAGCTTTCTTT
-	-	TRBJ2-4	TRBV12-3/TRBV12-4	CASSLSGLAKNIQYF	TGTGCCAGCAGTTTATCCGGGCTGGCCAAAAACATTCAGTACTTC
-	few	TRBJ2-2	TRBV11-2	CASSFMGQVNTGELFF	TGTGCCAGCAGCTTTATGGGCCAGGTGAACACCGGGGAGCTGTTTTTT
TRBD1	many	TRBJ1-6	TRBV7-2	CASSPSGTVSPNSPLHF	TGTGCCAGCAGCCCGTCTGGGACAGTCTCCCCTAATTCACCCCTCCACTTT
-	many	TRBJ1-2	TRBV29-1	CSAASRKNYGYTF	TGCAGCGCAGCCTCCAGGAAGAACTATGGCTACACCTTC
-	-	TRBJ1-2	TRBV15	CATSRAGTYANYGYTF	TGTGCCACCAGCAGAGCCGGGACCTACGCTAACTATGGCTACACCTTC
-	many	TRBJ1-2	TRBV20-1	CSARPGKYYGYTF	TGCAGTGCTAGGCCCGGGAAATACTATGGCTACACCTTC
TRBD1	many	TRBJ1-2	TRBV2	CASSGRQGVDGYTF	TGTGCCAGCAGCGGGAGGCAGGGGGTTGATGGCTACACCTTC
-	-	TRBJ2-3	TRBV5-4	CASSPHLDRLSTDTQYF	TGTGCCAGCAGCCCTCATCTGGACAGACTGAGCACAGATACGCAGTATTTT
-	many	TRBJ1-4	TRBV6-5	CASRRTGMANEKLFF	TGTGCCAGCAGACGAACAGGGATGGCTAATGAAAAACTGTTTTTT
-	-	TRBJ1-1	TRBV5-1	CASSLGRSPNGNTEAFF	TGCGCCAGCAGCTTGGGTCGGTCCCCAAACGGGAACACTGAAGCTTTCTTT
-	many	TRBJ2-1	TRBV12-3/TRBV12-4	CASSLVSSGSSSYNEQFF	TGTGCCAGCAGTTTAGTCAGCAGCGGGTCGAGCTCCTACAATGAGCAGTTCTTC
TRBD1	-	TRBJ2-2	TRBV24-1	CATSTGTGRRGDTGELFF	TGTGCCACCAGTACCGGGACAGGGCGACGGGGGGACACCGGGGAGCTGTTTTTT
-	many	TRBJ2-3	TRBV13	CASRGLDTDTQYF	TGTGCCAGCCGGGGACTCGACACAGATACGCAGTATTTT
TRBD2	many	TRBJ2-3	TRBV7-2	CASSLVAGATNTQYF	TGTGCCAGCAGCTTAGTAGCGGGGGCGACCAATACGCAGTATTTT
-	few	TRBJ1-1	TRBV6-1	CASRGQQLGLAFF	TGTGCCAGCAGAGGACAGCAGCTGGGCCTGGCTTTCTTT
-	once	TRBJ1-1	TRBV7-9	CASSLALGTMRDTEAFF	TGTGCCAGCAGCTTAGCACTGGGGACCATGAGGGACACTGAAGCTTTCTTT
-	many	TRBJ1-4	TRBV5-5	CASSATGLLNEKLFF	TGTGCCAGCAGCGCGACGGGACTGTTGAATGAAAAACTGTTTTTT
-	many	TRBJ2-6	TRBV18	CASSPYSGSGANVLTF	TGTGCCAGCTCACCTTACAGCGGCTCTGGGGCCAACGTCCTGACTTTC
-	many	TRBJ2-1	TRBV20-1	CSARESVTGAYNEQFF	TGCAGTGCTAGAGAGTCGGTGACAGGCGCCTACAATGAGCAGTTCTTC
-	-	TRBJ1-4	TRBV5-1	CASSSDSTNEKLFF	TGCGCCAGCAGCTCGGACTCAACTAATGAAAAACTGTTTTTT
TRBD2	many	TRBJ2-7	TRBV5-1	CASSDLLAGEPHPSYEQYF	TGCGCCAGCAGCGACTTACTAGCGGGGGAGCCCCATCCCTCCTACGAGCAGTACTTC
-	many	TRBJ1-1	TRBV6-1	CATWVSEAFF	TGTGCCACCTGGGTCTCTGAAGCTTTCTTT
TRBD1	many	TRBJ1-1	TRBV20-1	CSASTTGGVDEAFF	TGCAGTGCTAGTACAACAGGGGGCGTTGATGAAGCTTTCTTT
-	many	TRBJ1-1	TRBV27	CASSLGVGTEAFF	TGTGCCAGCAGTTTAGGGGTTGGGACAGAAGCTTTCTTT
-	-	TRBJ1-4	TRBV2	CASRQDGRTNEKLFF	TGTGCCAGCAGACAGGACGGGAGAACTAATGAAAAACTGTTTTTT
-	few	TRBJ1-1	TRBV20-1	CSLLGKTEAFF	TGCAGTTTACTGGGGAAGACTGAAGCTTTCTTT
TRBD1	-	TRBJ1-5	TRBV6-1	CASSEALTGVQPQHF	TGTGCCAGCAGTGAAGCCCTGACAGGGGTCCAGCCCCAGCATTTT
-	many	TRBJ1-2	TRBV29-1	CSVAGSEGYTF	TGCAGCGTAGCCGGCAGTGAGGGTTACACCTTC
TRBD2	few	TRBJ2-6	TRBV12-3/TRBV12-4	CASSFAGDSGANVLTF	TGTGCCAGCAGTTTCGCGGGGGACTCTGGGGCCAACGTCCTGACTTTC